This T cell receptor (beta chain) was captured in a study of shared clonotypes between healthy human individuals. CD8 cells regarded as naive lacked CD45RO, were positively chosen for CCR7, and omitted terminally differentiated effector memory CD45RA+ cells. Healthy HIV-negative adults with no recent acute infections or vaccinations were recruited as donors. Assay used: immunoSEQ multiplex PCR; TCRdb lists only in-frame clones, some missing. The sample has around 700,000 clones; around 90% are singletons. The CDR3 has 12 residues. V shed 7 bases and J shed 7 bases, with 11 bases lying between them. The V gene's germline CDR1 is SNHLY and CDR2 FYNNEI. This clone was counted only a few times. Its antigen is unidentified. General study results and limits: Sharing of clonotypes among donors was expected to vary with sequencing depth. Only blood underwent sampling, and tissue repertoires likely differ. Clonotypes shared by all four donors outscored non-shared clonotypes in generation probability.

The source of this sequence is a young man in good health. Material: naive CD8+ T cells sorted from blood. The rearrangement joins TRBV2 to TRBJ1-5; possibly TRBD1 for D (5 bases). The CDR3 loop reads CASTPGEQPQHF. The CDR3 DNA reads TGTGCCAGCACCCCGGGGGAGCAGCCCCAGCATTTT.